Listed below are T cell receptor beta chains from one sample, sequenced in a study of response to subunit inactivated influenza vaccine. TCRdb used MiXCR to reprocess the RT-PCR reads, holding one entry per CDR3 protein. This sample has hundreds of thousands of distinct CDR3 sequences; approximately 15% occur once, and the top ten carry less than 9%. The material was PBMCs from blood, obtained 14 days before vaccination. The receptors shown here come from a man aged 50-60 years who received an inactivated influenza vaccine. CDR3s include the opening cysteine and the closing phenylalanine or tryptophan. A D gene is named only where the DNA matches it firmly.

D: TRBD1; J: TRBJ1-6; V: TRBV5-4; CDR3: CASSLRDRGNSPLHF
D: NA; J: TRBJ1-2; V: TRBV4-1; CDR3: CASSPSGSNYGYTF
D: TRBD1; J: TRBJ2-7; V: TRBV7-2; CDR3: CASRRTGRFEQYF
D: NA; J: TRBJ2-1; V: TRBV10-3; CDR3: CAISESANEQFF
D: NA; J: TRBJ1-5; V: TRBV7-9; CDR3: CASSTLNQPQHF
D: NA; J: TRBJ2-3; V: TRBV19; CDR3: CASSMQVSGTDTQYF
D: TRBD1; J: TRBJ2-2; V: TRBV5-1; CDR3: CASSLRGHSGELFF
D: TRBD1; J: TRBJ1-3; V: TRBV6-1; CDR3: CASSPTGGNTIYF
D: TRBD2; J: TRBJ2-1; V: TRBV6-1; CDR3: CASSGLAGTGGSGQFF
D: NA; J: TRBJ2-7; V: TRBV21-1; CDR3: CASSKVYAGGPLNF
D: NA; J: TRBJ1-5; V: TRBV2; CDR3: CASSEWPNQPQHF
D: TRBD1; J: TRBJ2-7; V: TRBV2; CDR3: CASTDRGWYEQYF